This TCR beta chain was found in a study of T cell responses to AZD1222 COVID-19 vaccine. Whole-study results and caveats: Repertoire sampling occurred only after the peak T cell response. In a largely white British group with more females than males, clonal diversity was possibly underestimated. Nearly half of unique spike-specific TCRs reportedly avoided B.1.351 and B.1.1.7 mutated regions. Just a handful of people given AZD1222 tested seropositive at baseline.

TCRdb's table, derived via immunoSEQ multiplex PCR, lists solely in-frame clones and lacks some. The sample carries 150,000 or so clones, around nine tenths recorded once. This clone is a singleton in its sample. Its specificity is not known. The receptor was isolated from an adult in good health. The material was peripheral blood, obtained on day 0 of AZD1222 vaccination.

CDR3 nucleotide sequence: TGTGCCAGCAGCTTCTCCCAGCGATCCTACAATGAGCAGTTCTTC. Translating it yields CASSFSQRSYNEQFF. This chain uses TRBV5-4 with TRBJ2-1; D is ambiguous. Germline CDR1 is SGHNT and CDR2 is YYREEE (reference sequence). The CDR3 totals 15 residues. V lost 2 bases and J 1 base, leaving 10 bases between the germline ends.